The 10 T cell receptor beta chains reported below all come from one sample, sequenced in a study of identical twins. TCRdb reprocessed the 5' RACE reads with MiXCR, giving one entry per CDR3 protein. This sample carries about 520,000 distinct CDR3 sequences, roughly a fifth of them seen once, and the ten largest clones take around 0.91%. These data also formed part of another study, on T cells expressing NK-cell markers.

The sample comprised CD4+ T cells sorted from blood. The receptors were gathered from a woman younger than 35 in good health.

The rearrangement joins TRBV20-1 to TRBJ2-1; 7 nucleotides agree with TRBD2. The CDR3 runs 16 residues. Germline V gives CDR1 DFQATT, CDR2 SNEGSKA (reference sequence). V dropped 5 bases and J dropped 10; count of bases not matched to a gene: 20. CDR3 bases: TGCAGTGCTGCACCTCCCCTCGGGACTACCAAACAAGAGCAGTTCTTC. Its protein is CSAAPPLGTTKQEQFF.

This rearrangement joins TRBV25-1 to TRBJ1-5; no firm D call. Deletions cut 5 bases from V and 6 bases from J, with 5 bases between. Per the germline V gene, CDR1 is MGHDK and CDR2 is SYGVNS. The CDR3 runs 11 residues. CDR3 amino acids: CASSRIQPQHF. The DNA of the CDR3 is TGTGCCAGCAGTCGAATTCAGCCCCAGCATTTT.

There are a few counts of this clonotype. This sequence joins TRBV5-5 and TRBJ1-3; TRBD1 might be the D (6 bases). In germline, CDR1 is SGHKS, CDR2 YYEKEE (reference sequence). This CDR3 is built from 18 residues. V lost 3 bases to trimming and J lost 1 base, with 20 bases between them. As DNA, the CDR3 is TGTGCCAGCAGCTCCGGACAGTTTCCCATTAGATCTGGAAACACCATATATTTT. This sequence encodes CASSSGQFPIRSGNTIYF.

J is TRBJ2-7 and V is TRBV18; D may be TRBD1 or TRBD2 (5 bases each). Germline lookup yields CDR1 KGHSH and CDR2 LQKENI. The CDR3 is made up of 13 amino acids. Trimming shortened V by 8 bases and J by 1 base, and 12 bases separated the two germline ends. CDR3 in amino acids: CASREGLSYEQYF. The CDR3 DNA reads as TGTGCCAGCCGCGAGGGGCTTTCCTACGAGCAGTACTTC.

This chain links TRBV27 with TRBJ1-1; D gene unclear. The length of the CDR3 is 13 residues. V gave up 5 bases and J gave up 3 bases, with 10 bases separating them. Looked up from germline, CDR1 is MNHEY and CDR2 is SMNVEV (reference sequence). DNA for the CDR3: TGTGCCAGCAGTCTATACTTGGACACTGAAGCTTTCTTT. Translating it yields CASSLYLDTEAFF.

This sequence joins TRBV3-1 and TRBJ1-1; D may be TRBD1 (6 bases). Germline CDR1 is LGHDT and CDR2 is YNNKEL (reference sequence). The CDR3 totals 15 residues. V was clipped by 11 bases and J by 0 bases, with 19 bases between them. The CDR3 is CAGLDGGALNTEAFF. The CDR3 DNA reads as TGTGCCGGATTGGATGGGGGGGCTCTGAACACTGAAGCTTTCTTT.

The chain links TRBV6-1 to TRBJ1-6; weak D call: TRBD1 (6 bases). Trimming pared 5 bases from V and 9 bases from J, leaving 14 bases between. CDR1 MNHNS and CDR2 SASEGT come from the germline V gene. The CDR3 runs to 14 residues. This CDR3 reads CASSTGLRASPLHF. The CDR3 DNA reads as TGTGCCAGCAGTACAGGGTTGCGAGCTTCACCCCTCCACTTT.

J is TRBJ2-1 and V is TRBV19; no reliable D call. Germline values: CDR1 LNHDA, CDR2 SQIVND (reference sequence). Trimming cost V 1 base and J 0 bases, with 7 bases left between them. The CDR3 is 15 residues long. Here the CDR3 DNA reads TGTGCCAGTAGTATAGGGCTCAACTCCTACAATGAGCAGTTCTTC. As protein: CASSIGLNSYNEQFF.

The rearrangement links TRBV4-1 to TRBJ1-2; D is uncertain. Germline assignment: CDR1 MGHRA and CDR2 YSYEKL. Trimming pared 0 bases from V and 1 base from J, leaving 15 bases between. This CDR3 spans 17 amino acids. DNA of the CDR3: TGCGCCAGCAGCCAAGATTTTGTTCGAGACATTAACTATGGCTACACCTTC. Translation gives CASSQDFVRDINYGYTF.

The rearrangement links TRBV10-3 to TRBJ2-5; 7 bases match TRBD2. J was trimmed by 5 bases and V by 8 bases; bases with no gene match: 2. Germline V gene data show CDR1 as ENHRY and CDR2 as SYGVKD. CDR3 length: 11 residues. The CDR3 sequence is CAIAGGETQYF. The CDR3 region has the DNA TGTGCCATCGCCGGGGGGGAGACCCAGTACTTC.